This T cell receptor (beta chain) came from a study of blood T cell repertoires in COVID-19. Study at large: Material from acute and convalescent COVID-19 was sourced from the United States, Italy and Spain. Sample material is recorded as cDNA or gDNA derived from T cells, B-cell-depleted T cells, or PBMCs.

Study processing details: By means of reference gene primer amplification, nucleated cell counts were estimated. Clones were read by immunoSEQ multiplex PCR, and TCRdb kept only the in-frame ones, dropping some. That table supplies the V and J calls and clone size; D and trimming were determined from the DNA. The sample lists 400,000 to 550,000 clones, 80% to 90% seen once, with roughly 4.3% in the top ten. This clone was picked up a small number of times. Germline V gene sequence: CDR1 LNHNV, CDR2 YYDKDF (reference sequence). The V end was cut by 1 base, the J end by 5 bases, with 18 bases between. The CDR3 is 17 amino acids.

V and J are TRBV15 and TRBJ1-5, with D possibly TRBD1 on 5 matching bases. This clonotype was sampled from a woman aged 25 to 45 with acute or convalescent COVID-19. Sequenced input: peripheral blood. This chain's CDR3 is CATSRVSGTRRDQPQHF. The CDR3 bases are TGTGCCACCAGCAGAGTTTCCGGGACGAGGAGGGATCAGCCCCAGCATTTT.